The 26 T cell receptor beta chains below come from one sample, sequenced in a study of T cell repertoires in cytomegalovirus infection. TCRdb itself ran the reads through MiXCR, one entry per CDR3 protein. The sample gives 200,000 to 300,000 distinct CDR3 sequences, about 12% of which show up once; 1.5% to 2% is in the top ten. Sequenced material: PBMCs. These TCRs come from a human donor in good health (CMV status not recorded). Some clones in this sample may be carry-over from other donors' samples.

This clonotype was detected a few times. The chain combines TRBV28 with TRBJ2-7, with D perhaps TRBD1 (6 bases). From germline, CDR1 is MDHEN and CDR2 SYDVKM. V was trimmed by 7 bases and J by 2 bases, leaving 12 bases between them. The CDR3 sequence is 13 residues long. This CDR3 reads CASIKGTTYEQYF. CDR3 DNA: TGTGCCAGCATCAAGGGGACAACCTACGAGCAGTACTTC.

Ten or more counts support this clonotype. This chain's CDR3 is CASSFGSQTEAFF. CDR3 DNA sequence: TGTGCCAGCAGCTTCGGCAGCCAAACTGAAGCTTTCTTT. The chain recombines TRBV7-8 with TRBJ1-1; D not certain. Germline V CDR1 and CDR2: SGHVS, FQNEAQ. V was pared by 3 bases and J by 5 bases, with 10 bases between. The CDR3 length is 13 residues.

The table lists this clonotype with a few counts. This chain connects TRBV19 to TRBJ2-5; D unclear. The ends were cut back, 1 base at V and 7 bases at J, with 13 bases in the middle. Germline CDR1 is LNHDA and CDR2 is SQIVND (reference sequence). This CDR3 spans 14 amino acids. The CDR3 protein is CASSIGASPGTQYF. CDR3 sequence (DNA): TGTGCCAGTAGTATAGGAGCGTCCCCGGGGACCCAGTACTTC.

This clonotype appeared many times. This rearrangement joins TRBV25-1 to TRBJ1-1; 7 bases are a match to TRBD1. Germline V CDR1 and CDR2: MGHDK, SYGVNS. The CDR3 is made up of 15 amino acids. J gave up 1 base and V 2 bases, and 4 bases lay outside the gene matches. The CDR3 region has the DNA TGTGCCAGCAGTGAAGGGGGGACAGAGAACACTGAAGCTTTCTTT. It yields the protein CASSEGGTENTEAFF.

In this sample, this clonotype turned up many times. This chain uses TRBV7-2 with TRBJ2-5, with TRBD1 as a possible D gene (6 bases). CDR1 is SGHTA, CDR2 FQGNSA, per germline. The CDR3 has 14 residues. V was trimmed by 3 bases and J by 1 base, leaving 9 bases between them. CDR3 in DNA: TGTGCCAGCAGCTTGGGGGCTACCCAAGAGACCCAGTACTTC. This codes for CASSLGATQETQYF. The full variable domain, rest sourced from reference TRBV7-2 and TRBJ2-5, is GAGVSQSPSNKVTEKGKDVELRCDPISGHTALYWYRQSLGQGLEFLIYFQGNSAPDKSGLPSDRFSAERTGGSVSTLTIQRTQQEDSAVYLCASSLGATQETQYFGPGTRLLVL.

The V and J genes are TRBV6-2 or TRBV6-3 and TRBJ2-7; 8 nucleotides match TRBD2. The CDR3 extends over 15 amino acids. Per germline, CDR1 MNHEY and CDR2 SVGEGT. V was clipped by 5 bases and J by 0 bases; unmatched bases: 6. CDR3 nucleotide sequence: TGTGCCAGCAGTGCTCTACTAGCGGCCTCCTACGAGCAGTACTTC. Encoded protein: CASSALLAASYEQYF.

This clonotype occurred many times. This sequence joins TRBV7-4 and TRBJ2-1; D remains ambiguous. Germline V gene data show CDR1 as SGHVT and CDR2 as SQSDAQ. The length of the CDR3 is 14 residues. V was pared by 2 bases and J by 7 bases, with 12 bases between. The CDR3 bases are TGTGCCAGCAGCTTAAGGCTACACGTAAATGAGCAGTTCTTC. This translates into CASSLRLHVNEQFF.

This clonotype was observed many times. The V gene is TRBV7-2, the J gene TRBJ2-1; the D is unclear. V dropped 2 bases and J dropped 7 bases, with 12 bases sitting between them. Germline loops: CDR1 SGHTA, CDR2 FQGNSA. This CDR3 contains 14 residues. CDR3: CASSLIGRGNEQFF. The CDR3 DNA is TGTGCCAGCAGCTTAATAGGACGTGGGAATGAGCAGTTCTTC.

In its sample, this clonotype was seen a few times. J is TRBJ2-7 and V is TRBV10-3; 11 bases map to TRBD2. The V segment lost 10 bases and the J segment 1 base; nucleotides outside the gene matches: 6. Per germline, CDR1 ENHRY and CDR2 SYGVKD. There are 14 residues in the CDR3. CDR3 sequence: CATTTSGISYEQYF. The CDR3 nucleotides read TGTGCCACCACGACTAGCGGGATTTCCTACGAGCAGTACTTC.

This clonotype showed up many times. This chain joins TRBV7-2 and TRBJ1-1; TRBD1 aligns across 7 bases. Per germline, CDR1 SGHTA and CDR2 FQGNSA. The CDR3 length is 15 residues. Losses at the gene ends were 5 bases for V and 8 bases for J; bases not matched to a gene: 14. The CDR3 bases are TGTGCCAGCAGCCGGAGCGGACAGGAGAGTCTAGAAGCTTTCTTT. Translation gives CASSRSGQESLEAFF.

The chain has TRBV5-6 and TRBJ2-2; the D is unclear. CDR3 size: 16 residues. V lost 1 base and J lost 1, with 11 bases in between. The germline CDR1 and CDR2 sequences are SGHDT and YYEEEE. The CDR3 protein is CASSLRSAGNTGELFF. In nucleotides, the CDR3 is TGTGCCAGCAGCTTGAGGTCGGCAGGGAACACCGGGGAGCTGTTTTTT.

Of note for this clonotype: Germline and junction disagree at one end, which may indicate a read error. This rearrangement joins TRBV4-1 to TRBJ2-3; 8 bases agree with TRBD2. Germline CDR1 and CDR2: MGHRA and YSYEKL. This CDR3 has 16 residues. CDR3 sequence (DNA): TGCGCCAGCAGCCAAGATGACAAGCGGGGGTCAGATACGCGGTATTTT. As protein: CASSQDDKRGSDTRYF.

CDR3: CSAALSDFSGNTIYF. The DNA of the CDR3 is TGCAGTGCTGCTCTAAGTGACTTCTCTGGAAACACCATATATTTT. The V and J genes are TRBV20-1 and TRBJ1-3; D gene uncertain. Trimming stripped 5 bases from V and 0 bases from J, with 14 bases between. Germline V gene lookup returns CDR1 DFQATT and CDR2 SNEGSKA (reference sequence). CDR3 size: 15 residues.

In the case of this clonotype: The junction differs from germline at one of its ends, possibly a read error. CDR3 loop: CACSRAPGLESNEQFF. Written as DNA, the CDR3 is TGTGCCTGCAGCCGAGCTCCGGGACTAGAGTCCAATGAGCAGTTCTTC. V is TRBV3-1 and J is TRBJ2-1, with TRBD2 identical over 8 bases. CDR3 length: 16 amino acids. Germline lookup yields CDR1 LGHDT and CDR2 YNNKEL (reference sequence).

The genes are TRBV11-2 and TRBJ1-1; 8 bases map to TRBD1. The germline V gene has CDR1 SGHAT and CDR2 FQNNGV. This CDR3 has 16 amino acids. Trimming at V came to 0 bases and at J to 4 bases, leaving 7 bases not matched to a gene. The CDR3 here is CASSLDATGVVTEAFF. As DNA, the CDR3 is TGTGCCAGCAGCTTAGATGCGACAGGGGTGGTCACTGAAGCTTTCTTT. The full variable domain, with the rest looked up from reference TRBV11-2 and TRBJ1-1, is EAGVAQSPRYKIIEKRQSVAFWCNPISGHATLYWYQQILGQGPKLLIQFQNNGVVDDSQLPKDRFSAERLKGVDSTLKIQPAKLEDSAVYLCASSLDATGVVTEAFFGQGTRLTVV.

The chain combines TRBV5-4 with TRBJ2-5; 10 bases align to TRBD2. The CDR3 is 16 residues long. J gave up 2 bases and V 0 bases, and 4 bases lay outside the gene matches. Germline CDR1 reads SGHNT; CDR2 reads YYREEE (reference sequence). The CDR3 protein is CASSLASGRGQETQYF. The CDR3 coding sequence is TGTGCCAGCAGCTTGGCTAGCGGGAGAGGACAAGAGACCCAGTACTTC.

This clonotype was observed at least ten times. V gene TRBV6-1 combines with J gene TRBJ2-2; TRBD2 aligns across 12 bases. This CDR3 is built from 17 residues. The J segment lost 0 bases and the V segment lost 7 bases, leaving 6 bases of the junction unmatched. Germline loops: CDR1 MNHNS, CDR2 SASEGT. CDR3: CASKASGRAPNTGELFF. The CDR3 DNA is TGTGCCAGCAAAGCTAGCGGGAGGGCCCCGAACACCGGGGAGCTGTTTTTT.

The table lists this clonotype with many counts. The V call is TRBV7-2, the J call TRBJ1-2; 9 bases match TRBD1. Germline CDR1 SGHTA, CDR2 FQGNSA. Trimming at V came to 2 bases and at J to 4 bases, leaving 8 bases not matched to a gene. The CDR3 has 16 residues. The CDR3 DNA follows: TGTGCCAGCAGCTTAATAGGGACAGGGAGTCCCTATGGCTACACCTTC. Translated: CASSLIGTGSPYGYTF.

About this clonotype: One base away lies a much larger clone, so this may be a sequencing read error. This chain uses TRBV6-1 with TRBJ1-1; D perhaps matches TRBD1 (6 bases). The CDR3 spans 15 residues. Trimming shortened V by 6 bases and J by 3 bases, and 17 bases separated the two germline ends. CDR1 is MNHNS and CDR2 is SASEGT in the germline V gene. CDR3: CASSPLGGWDTEAFF. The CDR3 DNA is TGTGCCAGCAGCCCTCTGGGGGGCTGGGACACTGAAGCTTTCTTT.

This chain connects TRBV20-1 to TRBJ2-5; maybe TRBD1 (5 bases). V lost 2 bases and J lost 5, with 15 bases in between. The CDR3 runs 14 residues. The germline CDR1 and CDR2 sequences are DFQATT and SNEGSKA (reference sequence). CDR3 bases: TGCAGTGCTAGAATATCCTCAGGGCTGGAGACCCAGTACTTC. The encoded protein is CSARISSGLETQYF.

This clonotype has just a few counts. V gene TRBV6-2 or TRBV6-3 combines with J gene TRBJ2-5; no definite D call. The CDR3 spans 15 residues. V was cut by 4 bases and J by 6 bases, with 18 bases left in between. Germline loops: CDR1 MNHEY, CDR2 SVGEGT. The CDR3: CASSFGSGLGKTQYF. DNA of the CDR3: TGTGCCAGCAGTTTTGGAAGTGGCCTGGGGAAGACCCAGTACTTC.

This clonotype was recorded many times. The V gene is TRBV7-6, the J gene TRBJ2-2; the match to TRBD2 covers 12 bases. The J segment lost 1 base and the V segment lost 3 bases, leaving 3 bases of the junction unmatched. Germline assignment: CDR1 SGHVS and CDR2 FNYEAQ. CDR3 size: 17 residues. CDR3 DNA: TGTGCCAGCAGCTTTACTAGCGGGAGGAAGAACACCGGGGAGCTGTTTTTT. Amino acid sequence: CASSFTSGRKNTGELFF.

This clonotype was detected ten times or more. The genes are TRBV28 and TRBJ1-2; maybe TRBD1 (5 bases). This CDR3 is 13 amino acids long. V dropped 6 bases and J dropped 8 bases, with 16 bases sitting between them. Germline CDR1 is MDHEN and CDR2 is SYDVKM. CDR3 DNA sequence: TGTGCCAGCAGGATCTCCGGGACGCCGGGCTACACCTTC. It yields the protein CASRISGTPGYTF.

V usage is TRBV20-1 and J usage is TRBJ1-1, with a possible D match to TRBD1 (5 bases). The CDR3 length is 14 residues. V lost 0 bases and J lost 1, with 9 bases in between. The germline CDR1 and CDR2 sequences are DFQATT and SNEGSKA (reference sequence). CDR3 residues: CSAREAGRNTEAFF. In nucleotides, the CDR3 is TGCAGTGCTAGAGAAGCAGGGAGGAACACTGAAGCTTTCTTT.

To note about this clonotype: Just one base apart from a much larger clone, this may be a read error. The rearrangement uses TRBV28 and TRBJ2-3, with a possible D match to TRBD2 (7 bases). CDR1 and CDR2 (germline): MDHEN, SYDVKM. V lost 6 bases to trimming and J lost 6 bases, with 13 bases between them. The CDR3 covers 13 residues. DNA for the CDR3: TGTGCCAGCAGAAAGGGGGGGCGGGATACGCAGTATTTT. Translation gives CASRKGGRDTQYF.

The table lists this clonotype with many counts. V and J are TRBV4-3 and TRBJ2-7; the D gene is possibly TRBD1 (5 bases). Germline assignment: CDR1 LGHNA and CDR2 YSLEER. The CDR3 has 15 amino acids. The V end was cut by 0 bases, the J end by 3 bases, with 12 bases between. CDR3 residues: CASSQDSQGFYEQYF. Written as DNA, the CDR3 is TGCGCCAGCAGCCAAGATAGTCAGGGATTCTACGAGCAGTACTTC.